This T cell receptor beta chain was sequenced in a study of T cell repertoires in cytomegalovirus infection. Study-wide context: Public signatures in TCR beta pointed to CMV infection and matching HLA type.

Study results and caveats: Dominating the ex vivo response were HLA-C-restricted CMV-specific TCR beta clonotypes. Public TCR beta family frequency separated CMV-and-HLA carriers, including in an independent cohort.

TCRdb recomputed calls from the reads with MiXCR, one row per CDR3 protein. The sample yields 200,000 to 250,000 distinct CDR3 sequences, about 12% seen once. V was trimmed by 5 bases and J by 2 bases, leaving 14 bases between them. The germline gives CDR1 SGHTA, CDR2 FQGNSA. This CDR3 spans 15 amino acids. To note about this clonotype: What it recognizes is unknown. With a much larger clone just one base away, this may be a read error.

This clonotype was obtained from a human donor in good health (CMV status not recorded). Some clones in this sample may be carry-over from other donors' samples. Sample: PBMCs. The chain joins TRBV7-2 to TRBJ2-3; possibly TRBD1 or TRBD2 for D (5 bases each). CDR3 loop: CASSLDWDHTDTQYF. For the CDR3, the DNA is TGTGCCAGCAGCCTAGACTGGGACCACACAGATACGCAGTATTTT. Full variable domain (rest looked up from reference TRBV7-2 and TRBJ2-3): GAGVSQSPSNKVTEKGKDVELRCDPISGHTALYWYRQSLGQGLEFLIYFQGNSAPDKSGLPSDRFSAERTGGSVSTLTIQRTQQEDSAVYLCASSLDWDHTDTQYFGPGTRLTVL.